The present T cell receptor beta chain was sequenced within a study of CD4 and CD8 cells across lung adenocarcinoma regions. TCRdb processed the PCR reads anew with MiXCR; each CDR3 protein has one entry. The sample has 20,000 or so distinct CDR3 sequences, approximately 50% seen once; the top ten hold around 36%. Samples came from patients with localized non-small cell lung adenocarcinoma. CDR1 is MGHRA and CDR2 is YSYEKL in the germline V gene. Trimming pared 5 bases from V and 12 bases from J, leaving 27 bases between. The length of the CDR3 is 16 residues. The sample was CD8+ T cells from the margin of a lung tumor. This sequence originates from a male donor with lung adenocarcinoma. The CD4 and CD8 labels of this study may be unreliable. The chain couples TRBV4-1 to TRBJ2-3; D may match TRBD1 or TRBD2 (5 bases each). The CDR3 region has the DNA TGCGCCAGCAGCGTCACGGGGCAGCGAACCAAAGACATTCAGTATTTT. Translation: CASSVTGQRTKDIQYF.